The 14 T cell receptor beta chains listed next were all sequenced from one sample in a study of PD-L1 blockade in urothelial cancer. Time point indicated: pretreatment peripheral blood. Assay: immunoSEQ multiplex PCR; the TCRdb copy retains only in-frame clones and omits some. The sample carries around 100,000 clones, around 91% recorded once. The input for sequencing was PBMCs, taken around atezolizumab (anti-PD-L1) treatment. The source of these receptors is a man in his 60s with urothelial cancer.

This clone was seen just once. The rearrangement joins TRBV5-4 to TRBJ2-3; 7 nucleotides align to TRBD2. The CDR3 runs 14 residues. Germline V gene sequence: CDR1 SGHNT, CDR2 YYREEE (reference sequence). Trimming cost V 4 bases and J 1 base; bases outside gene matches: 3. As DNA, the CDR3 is TGTGCCAGCAGCCCTAGCGGTGGCACAGATACGCAGTATTTT. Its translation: CASSPSGGTDTQYF.

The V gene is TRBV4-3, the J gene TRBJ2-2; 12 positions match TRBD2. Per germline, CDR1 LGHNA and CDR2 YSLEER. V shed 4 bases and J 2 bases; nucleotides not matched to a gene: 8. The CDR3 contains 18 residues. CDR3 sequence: CASSLYILAGGNTGELFF. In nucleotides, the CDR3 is TGCGCCAGCAGCCTTTATATACTAGCGGGAGGTAACACCGGGGAGCTGTTTTTT.

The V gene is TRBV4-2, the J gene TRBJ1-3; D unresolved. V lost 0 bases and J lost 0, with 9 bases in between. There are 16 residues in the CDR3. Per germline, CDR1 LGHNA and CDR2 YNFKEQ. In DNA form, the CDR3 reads TGTGCCAGCAGCCAAGAATCAGATCTCTCTGGAAACACCATATATTTT. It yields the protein CASSQESDLSGNTIYF.

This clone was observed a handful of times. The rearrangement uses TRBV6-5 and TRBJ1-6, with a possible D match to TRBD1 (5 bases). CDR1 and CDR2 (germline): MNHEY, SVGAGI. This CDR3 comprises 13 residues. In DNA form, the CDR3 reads TGTCAAACAACGGACAACCTTAATTCACCCCTCCACTTT. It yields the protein CQTTDNLNSPLHF.

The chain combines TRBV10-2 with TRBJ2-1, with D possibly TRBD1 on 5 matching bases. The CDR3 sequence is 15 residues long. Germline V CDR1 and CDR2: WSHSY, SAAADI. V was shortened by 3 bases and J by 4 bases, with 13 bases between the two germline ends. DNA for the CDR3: TGCGCCAGCAGTGATTTGAGGACACCTTACAATGAGCAGTTCTTC. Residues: CASSDLRTPYNEQFF.

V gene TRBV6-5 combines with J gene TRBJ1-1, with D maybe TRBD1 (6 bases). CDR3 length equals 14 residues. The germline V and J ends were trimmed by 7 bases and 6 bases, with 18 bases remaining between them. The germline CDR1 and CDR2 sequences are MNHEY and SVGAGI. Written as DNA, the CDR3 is TGTGCCAGCACCTATACCAGGGGCGCCTCTGAAGCTTTCTTT. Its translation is CASTYTRGASEAFF.

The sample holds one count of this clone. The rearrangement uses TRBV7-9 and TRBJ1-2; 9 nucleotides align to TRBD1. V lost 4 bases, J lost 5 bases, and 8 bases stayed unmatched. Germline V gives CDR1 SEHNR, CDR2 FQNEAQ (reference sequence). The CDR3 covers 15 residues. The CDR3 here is CASSSADRGKYGYTF. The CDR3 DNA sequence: TGTGCCAGCAGCTCCGCCGACAGGGGGAAGTATGGCTACACCTTC.

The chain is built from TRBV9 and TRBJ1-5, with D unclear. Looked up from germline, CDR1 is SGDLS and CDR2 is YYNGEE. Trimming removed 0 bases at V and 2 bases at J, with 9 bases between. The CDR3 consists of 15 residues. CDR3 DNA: TGTGCCAGCAGCGTAGACGCGGAGGGCAATCAGCCCCAGCATTTT. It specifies CASSVDAEGNQPQHF.

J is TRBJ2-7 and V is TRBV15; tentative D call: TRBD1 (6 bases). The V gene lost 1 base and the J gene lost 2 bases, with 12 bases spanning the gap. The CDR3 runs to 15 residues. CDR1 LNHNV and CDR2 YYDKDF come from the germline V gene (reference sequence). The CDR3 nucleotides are TGTGCCACCAGCAGAGGCCGGGACACAACCTACGAGCAGTACTTC. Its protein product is CATSRGRDTTYEQYF.

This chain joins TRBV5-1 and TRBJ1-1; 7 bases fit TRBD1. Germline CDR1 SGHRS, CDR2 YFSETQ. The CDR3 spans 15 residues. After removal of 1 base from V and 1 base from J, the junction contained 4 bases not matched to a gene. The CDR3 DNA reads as TGCGCCAGCAGCTTGACAGGGGAAGCGAACACTGAAGCTTTCTTT. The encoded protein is CASSLTGEANTEAFF.

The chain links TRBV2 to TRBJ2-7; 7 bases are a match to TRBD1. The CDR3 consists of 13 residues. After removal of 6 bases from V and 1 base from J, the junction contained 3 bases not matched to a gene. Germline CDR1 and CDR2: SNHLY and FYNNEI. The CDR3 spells CASRQTGSYEQYF. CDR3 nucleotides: TGTGCCAGCAGACAGACAGGGTCCTACGAGCAGTACTTC.

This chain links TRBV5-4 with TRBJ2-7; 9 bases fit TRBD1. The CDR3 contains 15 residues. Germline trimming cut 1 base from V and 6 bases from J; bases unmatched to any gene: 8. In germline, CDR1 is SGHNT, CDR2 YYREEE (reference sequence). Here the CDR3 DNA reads TGTGCCAGCAGCTTGCCGGGACAGGGTAGTCGCGAGCAGTACTTC. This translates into CASSLPGQGSREQYF.

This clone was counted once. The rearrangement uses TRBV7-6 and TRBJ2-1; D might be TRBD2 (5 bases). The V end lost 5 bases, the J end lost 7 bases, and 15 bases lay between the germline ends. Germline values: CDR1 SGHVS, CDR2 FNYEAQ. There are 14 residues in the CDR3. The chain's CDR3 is CASSPPGVGNEQFF. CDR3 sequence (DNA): TGTGCCAGCAGCCCGCCCGGGGTGGGGAATGAGCAGTTCTTC. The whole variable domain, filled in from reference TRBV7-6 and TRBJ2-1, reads GAGVSQSPRYKVTKRGQDVALRCDPISGHVSLYWYRQALGQGPEFLTYFNYEAQQDKSGLPNDRFSAERPEGSISTLTIQRTEQRDSAMYRCASSPPGVGNEQFFGPGTRLTVL.

In DNA, the CDR3 is TGTGCCAGCAGTGATTTGGTAGCGGGAATCACAGATACGCAGTATTTT. Amino acids: CASSDLVAGITDTQYF. The chain carries TRBV2 and TRBJ2-3, with 8 positions matching TRBD2. Looked up from germline, CDR1 is SNHLY and CDR2 is FYNNEI. J was trimmed by 2 bases and V by 3 bases; bases with no gene match: 7. The CDR3 has 16 amino acids.